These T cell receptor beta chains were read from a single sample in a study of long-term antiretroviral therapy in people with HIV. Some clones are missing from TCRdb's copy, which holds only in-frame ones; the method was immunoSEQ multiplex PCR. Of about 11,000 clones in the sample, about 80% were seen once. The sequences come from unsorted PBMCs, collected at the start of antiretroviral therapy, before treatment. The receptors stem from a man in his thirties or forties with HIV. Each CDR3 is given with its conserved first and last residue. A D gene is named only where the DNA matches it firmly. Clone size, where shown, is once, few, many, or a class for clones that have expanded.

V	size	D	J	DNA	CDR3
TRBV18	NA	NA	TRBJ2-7	TGTGCCAGCTCACCACCTTACAGGGAGTACGAGCAGTACTTC	CASSPPYREYEQYF
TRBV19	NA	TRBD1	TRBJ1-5	TGTGCCACCCTCGGACAGGGGACGACGATACGGCCCCAGCATTTT	CATLGQGTTIRPQHF
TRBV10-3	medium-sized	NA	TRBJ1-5	TGTGCCATCGGCGACAGGAAAGATCAGCCCCAGCATTTT	CAIGDRKDQPQHF
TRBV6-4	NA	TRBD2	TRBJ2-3	TGTGCCAGCAGTGGGACTAGCGGCACAGATACGCAGTATTTT	CASSGTSGTDTQYF
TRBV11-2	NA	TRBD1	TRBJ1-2	TGTGCCAGCAGCTTAGCTGGACAGGGGTATGGCTACACCTTC	CASSLAGQGYGYTF
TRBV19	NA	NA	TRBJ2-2	TGTGCCGCAAAACACGGGCAGGCCAACACCGGGGAGCTGTTTTTT	CAAKHGQANTGELFF
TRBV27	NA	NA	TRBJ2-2	TGTGCCAGCAAAATAGACGGTTTTCCCGGGGAGCTGTTTTTT	CASKIDGFPGELFF
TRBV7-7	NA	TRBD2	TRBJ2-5	TGTGCTAGCAGCCCTAACCTGGGACTAGCGGGAGAAGAGACCCAGTACTTC	CASSPNLGLAGEETQYF
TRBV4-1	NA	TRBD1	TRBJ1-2	TGCGCCAGCAGCCAAGATAACAGGGGGCTGGTGAACTATGGCTACACCTTC	CASSQDNRGLVNYGYTF
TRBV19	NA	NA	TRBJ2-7	TGTGCCAGTAGTATTGGGACACCTACCTACGAGCAGTACTTC	CASSIGTPTYEQYF
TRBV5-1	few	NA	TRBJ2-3	TGCGCCAGCAGCGAAACGCGTCCATCCCCCGAACGAGATACGCAGTATTTT	CASSETRPSPERDTQYF
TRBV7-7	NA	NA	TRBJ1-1	TGTGCTAGCAGCTTAGACATGAACACTGAAGCTTTCTTT	CASSLDMNTEAFF
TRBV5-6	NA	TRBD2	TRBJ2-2	TGTGCCAGCAGGCGACTAGCGGCGCCGACTTTGAACACCGGGGAGCTGTTTTTT	CASRRLAAPTLNTGELFF
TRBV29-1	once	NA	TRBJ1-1	TGCAGCGTTGTAGACACAGCGGTCCGCACTGAAGCTTTCTTT	CSVVDTAVRTEAFF
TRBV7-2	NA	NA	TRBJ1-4	TGTGCCAGCAGCTTACAGGCAGGGGTGGGAGAAAAACTGTTTTTT	CASSLQAGVGEKLFF
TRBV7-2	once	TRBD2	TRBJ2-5	TGTGCCAGCAGCCAAGTAGCGGGGGGGCAAGAGACCCAGTACTTC	CASSQVAGGQETQYF
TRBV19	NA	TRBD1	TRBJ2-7	TGTGCCAGTAGTATTAGGGGACAGGGGGCCTACGAGCAGTACTTC	CASSIRGQGAYEQYF
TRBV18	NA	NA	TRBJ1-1	TGTGCCAGCTCGTACAACAGGGAGAGCACTGAAGCTTTCTTT	CASSYNRESTEAFF
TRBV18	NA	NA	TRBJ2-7	TGTGCCAGCTCACCACAACAGGGAAGCTCCTACGAGCAGTACTTC	CASSPQQGSSYEQYF
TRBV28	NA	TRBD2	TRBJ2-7	TGTGCCAGCAGTTCGCGGGGGGCGGTCAACGAGCAGTACTTC	CASSSRGAVNEQYF
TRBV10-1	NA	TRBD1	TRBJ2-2	TGCGCCAGCAGTTACGGACAGGGTGGGACCGGGGAGCTGTTTTTT	CASSYGQGGTGELFF
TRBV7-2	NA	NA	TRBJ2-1	TGTGCCAGCAGCTTAGTTGGCTTACATGAGCAGTTCTTC	CASSLVGLHEQFF
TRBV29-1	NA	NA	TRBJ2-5	TGCAGCGTTCAGTACCAAGAGACCCAGTACTTC	CSVQYQETQYF
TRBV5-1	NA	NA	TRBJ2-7	TGCGCCAGCAGCTTTTTAGCCCCAGGCTACGAGCAGTACTTC	CASSFLAPGYEQYF
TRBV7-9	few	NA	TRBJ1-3	TGCGCCAGCAGCCCCGGACAGACTGGAAACACCATATATTTT	CASSPGQTGNTIYF
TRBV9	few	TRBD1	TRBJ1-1	TGTGCCAGCAGTGATGGGACAGGGTATATGAACACTGAAGCTTTCTTT	CASSDGTGYMNTEAFF
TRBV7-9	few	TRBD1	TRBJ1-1	TGTGCCAGCAGCTCCGGAGGCAGGGGGCACGAAGCTTTCTTT	CASSSGGRGHEAFF
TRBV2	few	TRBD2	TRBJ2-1	TGTGCCAGCAGTCGACTAGCGGCCCGTTACAATGAGCAGTTCTTC	CASSRLAARYNEQFF
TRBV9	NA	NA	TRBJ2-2	TGTGCCAGCAGCGTAGGTAGGAGAACAAACACCGGGGAGCTGTTTTTT	CASSVGRRTNTGELFF
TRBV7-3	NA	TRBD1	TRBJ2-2	TGTGCCAGCAGCCCTACAGGGACAGGGAACACCGGGGAGCTGTTTTTT	CASSPTGTGNTGELFF
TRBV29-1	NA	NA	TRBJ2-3	TGCAGCGCGTTAACAGGCACAGATACGCAGTATTTT	CSALTGTDTQYF
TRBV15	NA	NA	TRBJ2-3	TGTGCCACCAGCAGAAGTGACTTCACAGATACGCAGTATTTT	CATSRSDFTDTQYF
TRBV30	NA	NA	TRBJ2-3	TGTGCCTGGAGTGTACCCACCTATACGCAGTATTTT	CAWSVPTYTQYF
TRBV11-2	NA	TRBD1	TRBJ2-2	TGTGCCAGCAGACGGACAGGGAACACCGGGGAGCTGTTTTTT	CASRRTGNTGELFF
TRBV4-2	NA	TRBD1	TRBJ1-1	TGTGCCAGCAGCCCGACAGGGGGGACTGAAGCTTTCTTT	CASSPTGGTEAFF
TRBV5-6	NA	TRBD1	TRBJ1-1	TGTGCCAGCAGCTTGACAGGGGGAGCTGAAGCTTTCTTT	CASSLTGGAEAFF
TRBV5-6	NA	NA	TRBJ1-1	TGTGCCAGCAGCTTGCTCGGGCAGGGCAAAGCTTTCTTT	CASSLLGQGKAFF
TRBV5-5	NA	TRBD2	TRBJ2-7	TGTGCCAGCAGCTTGGGAGCGGGGACCTTAGTCTACGAGCAGTACTTC	CASSLGAGTLVYEQYF
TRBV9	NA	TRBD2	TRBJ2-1	TGTGCCAGCAGCGCTAGCGGGCAAGACAATGAGCAGTTCTTC	CASSASGQDNEQFF
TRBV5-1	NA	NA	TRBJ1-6	TGCGCCAGCAGCCTAGGGACCTCTTATTCACCCCTCCACTTT	CASSLGTSYSPLHF
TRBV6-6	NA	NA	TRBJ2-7	TGTGCCAGCAGTTGGGCAGAAATCTACGAGCAGTACTTC	CASSWAEIYEQYF
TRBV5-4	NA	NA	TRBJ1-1	TGTGCCAGCAGCTTTCGGGGAGGAGTCGGTAGTGCTTTCTTT	CASSFRGGVGSAFF
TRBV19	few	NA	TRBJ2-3	TGTGCCAGTACGCTCACAGCAGCTAGCACAGATACGCAGTATTTT	CASTLTAASTDTQYF
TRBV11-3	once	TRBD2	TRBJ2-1	TGTGCCAGCGGCAAGCGGGGGGCCACCTACAATGAGCAGTTCTTC	CASGKRGATYNEQFF
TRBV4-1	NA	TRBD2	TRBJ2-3	TGCGCCAGCAGCCAAGAAGGTCAGAGCGGGAGGACAGATACGCAGTATTTT	CASSQEGQSGRTDTQYF
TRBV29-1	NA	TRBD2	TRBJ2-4	TGCAGCGTTGAAGGGGCCGGGACTAGTATTCCCCCCAAAAACATTCAGTACTTC	CSVEGAGTSIPPKNIQYF